This entry lists 14 T cell receptor beta chains sequenced from one sample in a study of blood T cell repertoires in COVID-19. TCRdb's copy holds only in-frame clones and misses some; the assay was immunoSEQ multiplex PCR. This sample carries a few hundred thousand clones, 83% of them seen once, and the ten largest clones take 0.95% to 1.5%. Sample: peripheral blood. The origin of the receptors is a woman aged 25 to 39 with COVID-19, enrolled during active disease.

This chain connects TRBV28 to TRBJ2-5; 11 nucleotides align to TRBD1. The ends lost 2 bases at V and 5 bases at J; junction bases unmatched: 7. Per germline, CDR1 MDHEN and CDR2 SYDVKM. The CDR3 spans 16 residues. The CDR3 here is CASSLTGTGGLETQYF. In DNA form, the CDR3 reads TGTGCCAGCAGTTTAACCGGGACAGGGGGGTTGGAGACCCAGTACTTC.

The chain has TRBV29-1 and TRBJ2-3, with TRBD2 identical over 11 bases. With 4 bases clipped from V and 4 bases from J, the junction kept 7 bases outside the gene matches. The CDR3 sequence is 15 residues long. CDR1 SQVTM and CDR2 ANQGSEA come from the germline V gene. DNA of the CDR3: TGCAGCGTTGTAGCGGGAGGGGCTAGCGCAGATACGCAGTATTTT. Translating gives CSVVAGGASADTQYF.

This chain links TRBV27 with TRBJ2-5, with 9 bases aligning to TRBD1. Germline CDR1 is MNHEY and CDR2 is SMNVEV (reference sequence). The CDR3 is 16 residues long. V was pared by 6 bases and J by 3 bases, with 11 bases of the junction left unmatched. The CDR3 reads CASRPITGGVEETQYF. The CDR3 DNA reads TGTGCCAGCAGGCCCATTACAGGGGGCGTCGAAGAGACCCAGTACTTC.

V and J are TRBV7-2 and TRBJ2-3; 11 positions agree with TRBD2. The V segment lost 8 bases and the J segment 5 bases; nucleotides outside the gene matches: 6. Germline CDR1 is SGHTA and CDR2 is FQGNSA. This CDR3 has 14 residues. CDR3 DNA: TGTGCCAGCCAACTAACTAGCGGGGGAGATACGCAGTATTTT. Its protein is CASQLTSGGDTQYF.

Concerning this clone: The sample contains more than one DNA sequence encoding this CDR3. The chain employs TRBV3-1 (or the pseudogene TRBV3-2) and TRBJ1-1; no reliable D call. This CDR3 contains 12 residues. V was trimmed by 3 bases and J by 0 bases, leaving 2 bases between them. The germline V gene encodes CDR1 LGHDT and CDR2 YNNKEL (reference sequence). The CDR3 is CASSHLNTEAFF. Here the CDR3 DNA reads TGTGCCAGCAGCCACTTGAACACTGAAGCTTTCTTT.

The chain is built from TRBV27 and TRBJ2-3; D is possibly TRBD2 (5 bases). Trimming removed 7 bases from V and 3 bases from J, with 11 bases in between. The CDR3 runs 13 residues. Germline CDR1 is MNHEY and CDR2 is SMNVEV (reference sequence). CDR3 bases: TGTGCCAGCAACGCAGGACTTACAGATACGCAGTATTTT. Protein sequence: CASNAGLTDTQYF.

The chain links TRBV18 to TRBJ2-5; TRBD1 agrees at 8 bases. J lost 2 bases, V lost 4 bases, and 0 bases had no gene match. From germline, CDR1 is KGHSH and CDR2 LQKENI. CDR3 length: 13 amino acids. The chain's CDR3 is CASSRDRQETQYF. CDR3 in DNA: TGTGCCAGCTCACGGGACAGGCAAGAGACCCAGTACTTC.

This CDR3 reads CASSPDRGGGYTF. The CDR3 DNA follows: TGTGCCAGCAGTCCCGACAGGGGAGGTGGCTACACCTTC. The rearrangement uses TRBV6-5 and TRBJ1-2; TRBD1 aligns across 8 bases. The germline gives CDR1 MNHEY, CDR2 SVGAGI. The CDR3 is 13 residues long. Trimming cost V 5 bases and J 7 bases; bases outside gene matches: 6.

The chain links TRBV9 to TRBJ2-3; 7 nucleotides align to TRBD1. V dropped 4 bases and J dropped 2; count of bases not matched to a gene: 7. The CDR3 spans 15 residues. Per the germline V gene, CDR1 is SGDLS and CDR2 is YYNGEE. The CDR3 nucleotides read TGTGCCAGCAGCCCAATCGGGACAGCCACAGATACGCAGTATTTT. This encodes CASSPIGTATDTQYF.

As to this clone: Additional DNA sequences in this sample encode the identical CDR3. This chain uses TRBV5-1 with TRBJ2-7; possibly TRBD1 for D (6 bases). Germline CDR1 reads SGHRS; CDR2 reads YFSETQ. This CDR3 has 14 residues. V lost 4 bases and J 1 base, leaving 12 bases between the germline ends. The chain's CDR3 is CASSPGTPSYEQYF. The CDR3 region has the DNA TGCGCCAGCAGCCCCGGGACACCTTCCTACGAGCAGTACTTC. The full variable domain, rest sourced from reference TRBV5-1 and TRBJ2-7, is KAGVTQTPRYLIKTRGQQVTLSCSPISGHRSVSWYQQTPGQGLQFLFEYFSETQRNKGNFPGRFSGRQFSNSRSEMNVSTLELGDSALYLCASSPGTPSYEQYFGPGTRLTVT.

The chain is built from TRBV9 and TRBJ2-1, with 12 bases lining up with TRBD2. The CDR3 runs 17 residues. The V and J ends lost 4 bases and 2 bases, in that order; junction bases with no gene match: 7. The germline V gene has CDR1 SGDLS and CDR2 YYNGEE. CDR3: CASSHQTSGRPYNEQFF. In DNA form, the CDR3 reads TGTGCCAGCAGCCACCAGACTAGCGGGAGACCCTACAATGAGCAGTTCTTC.

The rearrangement links TRBV18 to TRBJ2-5, with TRBD1 matching over 9 bases. V gave up 2 bases and J gave up 2 bases; unmatched junction bases: 6. Germline loops: CDR1 KGHSH, CDR2 LQKENI. This CDR3 comprises 16 residues. The CDR3 bases are TGTGCCAGCTCACCATCGGGACAGGGAGGACAAGAGACCCAGTACTTC. Amino acid sequence: CASSPSGQGGQETQYF. The whole variable domain, remainder taken from reference TRBV18 and TRBJ2-5, is NAGVMQNPRHLVRRRGQEARLRCSPMKGHSHVYWYRQLPEEGLKFMVYLQKENIIDESGMPKERFSAEFPKEGPSILRIQQVVRGDSAAYFCASSPSGQGGQETQYFGPGTRLLVL.

This rearrangement joins TRBV2 to TRBJ1-4; D gene uncertain. Trimming stripped 8 bases from V and 7 bases from J, with 26 bases between. The CDR3 runs to 17 residues. Germline V lookup: CDR1 SNHLY, CDR2 FYNNEI. CDR3 sequence: CASSRLGGRIGGEKLFF. CDR3 coding DNA: TGTGCCAGCTCAAGGCTTGGAGGGAGGATAGGTGGTGAAAAACTGTTTTTT.

This clone appeared a few times. The chain employs TRBV28 and TRBJ1-6; D is undetermined. Germline lookup yields CDR1 MDHEN and CDR2 SYDVKM. V was trimmed by 6 bases and J by 8 bases, leaving 20 bases between them. This CDR3 region has 16 residues. This CDR3 reads CASSLNPGFRYSPLHF. Written as DNA, the CDR3 is TGTGCCAGCAGCTTAAACCCGGGATTTAGGTATTCACCCCTCCACTTT.